This T cell receptor beta chain emerged from a study of cytomegalovirus exposure and HLA in healthy donors. Study conclusions and caveats: A later analysis showed HLA-associated TCR beta chains outstripping equally common others in clonal expansion.

Primers included in the PCR were 60 Vbeta and 13 Jbeta primers. Authors' data handling: Unique TCR beta chains numbered about 72 million in a later analysis, with roughly 11 million shared. Sequenced by immunoSEQ multiplex PCR; TCRdb stores in-frame clones only, minus some. V, J and clone size are taken as reported in that table, and D and trimming were inferred from the DNA itself. The profile covers about 37,000 clones, with approximately 79% appearing a single time and roughly a tenth taken by the ten largest. About this clone: The target antigen is unknown.

Sequencing used PBMCs. The receptor was isolated from a woman aged 18-30 years in good health and CMV-seropositive.

CDR3 nucleotides: TGCGCCAGCAGCTTGGGGGGGGGCGTGGGAGGTGGGTCCACTGAAGCTTTCTTT. This encodes CASSLGGGVGGGSTEAFF. The chain joins TRBV5-1 to TRBJ1-1; TRBD1 might be the D (6 bases). V lost 0 bases and J lost 4, with 22 bases in between. Germline CDR1 reads SGHRS; CDR2 reads YFSETQ. There are 18 residues in the CDR3.